This TCR beta chain came from a study of a mutant IDH1 vaccine in newly diagnosed glioma. Study-wide results and caveats: Of the patients, 85% to 95% had vaccine-induced immune responses.

Assay used: immunoSEQ multiplex PCR; TCRdb lists only in-frame clones, some missing. The sample has about 26,000 clones; 65% to 80% are singletons. The time point is: week 5, during vaccination. What each vaccine dose contained was 300 ug of mutant IDH1 20-mer peptide, accompanied by topical imiquimod. Regarding this clone: Its antigen is as yet unknown.

The CDR3 is 15 amino acids. Trimming shortened V by 0 bases and J by 7 bases, and 13 bases separated the two germline ends. The germline gives CDR1 SGHTA, CDR2 FQGNSA. The material sequenced was PBMCs, taken from a glioma patient whose treatment included an IDH1 peptide vaccine. The sequence derives from a man aged 35 to 55 with glioma. Some clones in this sample may be carry-over from other donors' samples. The V and J genes are TRBV7-2 and TRBJ1-5; D unclear. CDR3 in DNA: TGTGCCAGCAGCTTAGCTGGTGGGATCGGGCAGCCCCAGCATTTT. It is translated as CASSLAGGIGQPQHF.